This TCR beta chain is from a study of spatial heterogeneity in lung cancer. Across the study: Each time, sequencing found more beta-chain sequences than alpha-chain sequences.

Time point indicated: sample taken at primary tumor resection. No cells were sorted before sequencing. The whole RNA sequenced was extracted from tumor, nontumor lung or frozen PBMC. Untreated early-stage non-small cell lung cancer patients, some 70 in total, were the donors. Trimming removed 3 bases from V and 11 bases from J, with 14 bases in between. The CDR3 has 14 amino acids. The germline V gene encodes CDR1 MNHEY and CDR2 SMNVEV (reference sequence). This clonotype counts as medium-sized (0.01 to 0.1%). This beta chain turned up in a library designed for alpha chains; as an off-target read, its abundance says little. Each TCR cDNA molecule carried a unique molecular identifier. Each CDR3 protein gets one entry after TCRdb re-called the 5' RACE reads with MiXCR. Altogether roughly 4,600 distinct CDR3 sequences are present, about 17% being singletons, with the ten largest covering 20%.

The source material was normal lung tissue next to the tumor, sampled at surgery. The sequence was obtained from a male donor with early-stage non-small cell lung cancer. The chain employs TRBV27 and TRBJ1-6; tentatively, D is TRBD1 (5 bases). The CDR3 is CASSLNGGQTPLHF. CDR3 DNA sequence: TGTGCCAGCAGTTTGAATGGGGGTCAAACACCCCTCCACTTT.